This T cell receptor (beta chain) was identified during a study of T-cell memory formation after mild COVID-19. Looked up from germline, CDR1 is MDHEN and CDR2 is SYDVKM. CDR3 length equals 17 residues. V trimming: 4 bases; J trimming: 3 bases; junction bases outside the gene matches: 14. One entry per CDR3 protein, called by TCRdb with MiXCR from the 5' RACE reads. This sample has a few hundred thousand distinct CDR3 sequences, with around 19% found just once. This receptor was taken from a man younger than 35 who had mild COVID-19 (a few samples of this study predate the infection). Cell type and time point are not known. This sequence joins TRBV28 and TRBJ2-5, with 7 bases identical to TRBD2. The sequenced sample was PBMCs or a T cell subset sorted from them (not recorded which). CDR3 protein: CASSSVGVPLAEETQYF. CDR3 DNA sequence: TGTGCCAGCAGTTCAGTCGGGGTGCCGCTAGCGGAAGAGACCCAGTACTTC.